Listed below are T cell receptor beta chains from one sample, sequenced in a study of identical twins. From the 5' RACE reads, TCRdb called clonotypes with MiXCR, one entry per CDR3 protein. This table holds roughly 490,000 distinct CDR3 sequences, 14% found once. The sample was also reused in another study, on yellow fever vaccine responses in identical twins.

Sequences were obtained from CD4+ T cells sorted from blood. These TCRs come from a woman between 18 and 29 years old in good health. Each CDR3 is given with its conserved first and last residue.

v_call	j_call	cdr3_aa
TRBV19	TRBJ2-7	CASSRTSGRTGYEQYF
TRBV29-1	TRBJ2-7	CSVRITGGGEQYF
TRBV27	TRBJ1-1	CASSFRVGNTEAFF
TRBV12-3/TRBV12-4	TRBJ2-6	CASSLAIKVFGANVLTF
TRBV19	TRBJ1-1	CASSNGQNTEAFF
TRBV15	TRBJ2-5	CATSYPGGRETQYF
TRBV18	TRBJ1-2	CASSPTDRGYTF
TRBV5-1	TRBJ2-7	CASSWDNPSSYEQYF
TRBV5-1	TRBJ2-3	CASSLFSLGSTDTQYF
TRBV4-3	TRBJ2-7	CASSQDRLAGYEQCF
TRBV12-3/TRBV12-4	TRBJ2-3	CASMRWIRGATDTQYF
TRBV10-3	TRBJ2-5	CAGSGGYQETQYF
TRBV5-1	TRBJ2-7	CASSLETGGGEQYF
TRBV11-2	TRBJ2-7	CASSSPAQGSSYEQYF
TRBV29-1	TRBJ2-2	CSVRGKANTGELFF
TRBV4-1	TRBJ1-4	CASSQDPGSAGGEKLFF
TRBV9	TRBJ2-5	CASSPAGSGQETQYF
TRBV10-1	TRBJ2-7	CASSAGGFYEQYF
TRBV2	TRBJ1-6	CASTMDRVNSPLHF
TRBV6-1	TRBJ2-2	CASSPRDTGTGELFF